These 24 T cell receptor beta chains share one sample of origin, sequenced in a study of blood T cell repertoires in COVID-19. Assay used: immunoSEQ multiplex PCR; TCRdb lists only in-frame clones, some missing. Among roughly 86,000 clones, over 80% were seen once, and the ten largest hold 3.4%. The sequencing sample was made of peripheral blood. All receptors derive from a man aged 50-60 years with acute or convalescent COVID-19.

The chain joins TRBV6-2 or TRBV6-3 to TRBJ2-1; 8 bases agree with TRBD2. Germline V CDR1 and CDR2: MNHEY, SVGEGT. There are 16 residues in the CDR3. The V gene end was trimmed by 4 bases and the J gene end by 8 bases; junction bases not matched to a gene: 13. CDR3 amino acids: CASSFPGGTFIDEQFF. The CDR3 DNA follows: TGTGCCAGCAGTTTCCCGGGGGGGACTTTTATTGATGAGCAGTTCTTC.

This clone was seen once. The chain carries TRBV2 and TRBJ1-6; 10 bases map to TRBD1. The CDR3 contains 16 residues. With 6 bases clipped from V and 8 bases from J, the junction kept 10 bases outside the gene matches. Germline assignment: CDR1 SNHLY and CDR2 FYNNEI. The CDR3: CASRDPGQGRDSPLHF. The CDR3 bases are TGTGCCAGCAGGGACCCGGGACAGGGGCGGGATTCACCCCTCCACTTT.

The chain has TRBV4-1 and TRBJ2-1; TRBD1 agrees at 7 bases. The CDR3 covers 16 residues. Trimming cost V 1 base and J 6 bases; bases outside gene matches: 9. Germline V gives CDR1 MGHRA, CDR2 YSYEKL. CDR3 sequence reads: CASSQGQGTILNEQFF. The CDR3 DNA is TGCGCCAGCAGCCAAGGACAGGGTACTATCCTCAATGAGCAGTTCTTC.

The J gene is TRBJ2-3, the V gene TRBV3-1 (or the pseudogene TRBV3-2), with 15 bases identical to TRBD2. The germline CDR1 and CDR2 sequences are LGHDT and YNNKEL (reference sequence). V lost 5 bases, J lost 3 bases, and 3 bases stayed unmatched. This CDR3 has 16 residues. Written as DNA, the CDR3 is TGTGCCAGCAGCGCAGGGACTAGCGGGAGGACAGATACGCAGTATTTT. Amino acids: CASSAGTSGRTDTQYF.

This rearrangement joins TRBV21-1 to TRBJ2-7; the listed D gene, TRBD1, was not tested against the DNA. TRBV21-1 is flagged as a pseudogene. The CDR3 sequence is 14 residues long. CDR3 sequence (DNA): TGTGCCAGCAGCAACCGGGACAGACTCTACGAGCAGTACTTC. Its protein is CASSNRDRLYEQYF.

This chain connects TRBV19 to TRBJ2-7; 9 bases line up with TRBD2. J lost 3 bases, V lost 3 bases, and 3 bases had no gene match. This CDR3 contains 14 residues. Germline V gene lookup returns CDR1 LNHDA and CDR2 SQIVND (reference sequence). The CDR3 DNA is TGTGCCAGTAGTATTTTAGCGGGAGACTACGAGCAGTACTTC. It is translated as CASSILAGDYEQYF.

CDR3 nucleotide sequence: TGCGCCAGCAGCTTTACAGCCAACACTGAAGCTTTCTTT. It is translated as CASSFTANTEAFF. This chain joins TRBV5-1 and TRBJ1-1; D call uncertain. CDR3 size: 13 residues. In germline, CDR1 is SGHRS, CDR2 YFSETQ. Trimming took off 2 bases at V and 2 bases at J, with 7 bases between the two ends.

In this sample, this clone turned up once. The chain employs TRBV7-2 and TRBJ2-7, with 8 bases aligning to TRBD1. V lost 5 bases and J lost 0; bases outside the gene matches: 6. The CDR3 is made up of 15 amino acids. CDR1 and CDR2 (germline): SGHTA, FQGNSA. DNA for the CDR3: TGTGCCAGCAGCGCCTCGACAGGGGACTCCTACGAGCAGTACTTC. Its translation: CASSASTGDSYEQYF.

As DNA, the CDR3 is TGTGCCAGCTCACCCCGTAGTTCTCTGGAGCCCCAGCATTTT. It is translated as CASSPRSSLEPQHF. The V and J genes are TRBV18 and TRBJ1-5; the D is unclear. CDR3 length: 14 residues. Germline CDR1 reads KGHSH; CDR2 reads LQKENI. Trimming removed 3 bases at V and 8 bases at J, with 14 bases between.

The chain employs TRBV10-2 and TRBJ2-7; D might be TRBD2 (6 bases). CDR1 and CDR2 from the germline V gene are WSHSY and SAAADI. V was clipped by 8 bases and J by 0 bases, with 8 bases between them. There are 12 residues in the CDR3. The CDR3 DNA is TGCGCCAGCGCGGGGCCCTCCTACGAGCAGTACTTC. It codes for CASAGPSYEQYF.

The chain links TRBV18 to TRBJ2-5; possible D gene TRBD2, 5 bases. Per the germline V gene, CDR1 is KGHSH and CDR2 is LQKENI. CDR3 length: 13 residues. Trimming took 2 bases from V and 1 from J, leaving 5 bases between them. CDR3 amino acids: CASSPEGQETQYF. For the CDR3, the DNA is TGTGCCAGCTCACCAGAGGGCCAAGAGACCCAGTACTTC.

The CDR3 loop reads CASSDRAGLSYEQYF. CDR3 sequence (DNA): TGTGCCAGCAGTGATAGGGCAGGGCTCTCCTACGAGCAGTACTTC. The gene calls are TRBV25-1 and TRBJ2-7, with TRBD1 as a possible D gene (5 bases). The V and J ends lost 3 bases and 0 bases respectively, with 12 bases between them. CDR3 length: 15 residues. Germline V gives CDR1 MGHDK, CDR2 SYGVNS.

The CDR3, as DNA: TGTGCCAGCAGCTTAGACAGGGTTGGCTACACCTTC. This translates into CASSLDRVGYTF. V is TRBV7-2 and J is TRBJ1-2; a possible D gene is TRBD1 (6 bases). V was shortened by 1 base and J by 7 bases, with 7 bases between the two germline ends. Per the germline V gene, CDR1 is SGHTA and CDR2 is FQGNSA. CDR3 length: 12 residues.

V and J are TRBV12-2 and TRBJ1-1; the tabulated D call, TRBD1, remains unverified against the DNA. TRBV12-2 is a recognized pseudogene. This CDR3 comprises 17 residues. The CDR3 sequence: CASRLAKTNRGGTEAFF. CDR3 bases: TGTGCAAGTCGCTTAGCCAAAACGAACAGGGGGGGAACTGAAGCTTTCTTT.

The V and J genes are TRBV30 and TRBJ1-1, with D tentatively TRBD1 (6 bases). Trimming removed 4 bases from V and 5 bases from J, with 11 bases in between. The V gene's germline CDR1 is GTSNPN and CDR2 SVGIG (reference sequence). There are 12 residues in the CDR3. The CDR3 region has the DNA TGTGCCTGGACCGCTAGGGGGACTGAAGCTTTCTTT. As protein: CAWTARGTEAFF.

V is TRBV18 and J is TRBJ2-4; a weak D match, TRBD2 (6 bases). The germline gives CDR1 KGHSH, CDR2 LQKENI. The CDR3 sequence is 17 residues long. V shed 0 bases and J shed 8 bases, with 20 bases lying between them. The CDR3 loop reads CASSPPMGGGHGDIQYF. CDR3 bases: TGTGCCAGCTCACCACCTATGGGCGGAGGGCACGGGGACATTCAGTACTTC.

This clone was picked up one time. The V and J genes are TRBV11-2 and TRBJ1-1; D gene ambiguous. The CDR3 consists of 16 residues. The V end lost 4 bases, the J end lost 0 bases, and 15 bases lay between the germline ends. Germline loops: CDR1 SGHAT, CDR2 FQNNGV. This CDR3 reads CASSSLPRTVNTEAFF. The CDR3 coding sequence is TGTGCCAGCAGCTCACTTCCCCGGACTGTGAACACTGAAGCTTTCTTT.

The V call is TRBV13, the J call TRBJ2-3; 8 bases align to TRBD2. Germline CDR1 PRHDT, CDR2 FYEKMQ (reference sequence). With V trimmed by 4 bases and J by 2 bases, 5 bases remained unmatched. The CDR3 is 15 residues long. The CDR3 sequence is CASSSGLAPTDTQYF. CDR3 in DNA: TGTGCCAGCAGCTCCGGACTAGCCCCCACAGATACGCAGTATTTT.

CDR3 protein: CASSPQGAGNTIYF. The DNA for the CDR3 is TGTGCCAGCTCACCACAGGGGGCTGGAAACACCATATATTTT. The chain couples TRBV18 to TRBJ1-3; TRBD1 is a possible D gene (6 bases). This CDR3 comprises 14 residues. With 1 base removed from V and 2 bases from J, the gap between germline ends came to 6 bases. In germline, CDR1 is KGHSH, CDR2 LQKENI.

The chain combines TRBV4-3 with TRBJ2-2; 13 positions match TRBD2. The CDR3 consists of 18 residues. V was pared by 0 bases and J by 4 bases, with 5 bases of the junction left unmatched. CDR1 is LGHNA, CDR2 YSLEER, per germline. CDR3 in amino acids: CASSQESGLAGFTGELFF. The CDR3 DNA is TGCGCCAGCAGCCAAGAGTCGGGACTAGCGGGATTCACCGGGGAGCTGTTTTTT.

The chain has TRBV10-1 and TRBJ2-1; D remains ambiguous. The germline V gene has CDR1 WNHNN and CDR2 SYGVQD (reference sequence). V dropped 7 bases and J dropped 9 bases, with 16 bases sitting between them. The CDR3 is made up of 13 amino acids. In nucleotides, the CDR3 is TGCGCCAGCACCTCCGCGGTGGTGGGTGAGCAGTTCTTC. Translated, it gives CASTSAVVGEQFF.

This sequence joins TRBV9 and TRBJ2-2; weak D call: TRBD2 (6 bases). In germline, CDR1 is SGDLS, CDR2 YYNGEE. Trimming removed 2 bases at V and 7 bases at J, with 21 bases between. The CDR3 is 17 residues long. The CDR3 DNA reads as TGTGCCAGCAGCGTTCAACTAGCTACAACCACGGGCGGGGAGCTGTTTTTT. This codes for CASSVQLATTTGGELFF. Supplemented by reference TRBV9 and TRBJ2-2, the full variable domain reads DSGVTQTPKHLITATGQRVTLRCSPRSGDLSVYWYQQSLDQGLQFLIQYYNGEERAKGNILERFSAQQFPDLHSELNLSSLELGDSALYFCASSVQLATTTGGELFFGEGSRLTVL.

The chain joins TRBV19 to TRBJ1-2; 9 bases are shared with TRBD1. The CDR3 is 15 residues long. Unmatched junction bases numbered 10, after V lost 5 bases and J lost 6 bases. The germline V gene encodes CDR1 LNHDA and CDR2 SQIVND (reference sequence). In DNA form, the CDR3 reads TGTGCCAGTAGTCGACCGGTACAGGGGGCGGATGGCTACACCTTC. Amino acids: CASSRPVQGADGYTF.

This chain links TRBV29-1 with TRBJ2-1; TRBD2 matches 11 bases. The CDR3 sequence is 14 residues long. Per germline, CDR1 SQVTM and CDR2 ANQGSEA. V gave up 5 bases and J gave up 7 bases; unmatched junction bases: 7. The CDR3, as DNA: TGCAGCGTTCCCCCTAGCGGGAGGCTTAATGAGCAGTTCTTC. Its protein is CSVPPSGRLNEQFF.